The 20 T cell receptor beta chains below come from one sample, sequenced in a study of T cells after yellow fever vaccination. TCRdb independently ran MiXCR on the 5' RACE reads; one entry per CDR3 protein. The sample contains about 120,000 distinct CDR3 sequences, roughly 10% of which appear only once. This material consisted of CD8+ T cells sorted from PBMCs, taken on the day of the yellow fever booster vaccination. Source of these receptors: a man between 18 and 35 years old who received the YFV17D yellow fever vaccine.

V and J are TRBV7-8 and TRBJ1-6, with D possibly TRBD1 on 6 matching bases. Trimming stripped 2 bases from V and 10 bases from J, with 15 bases between. CDR1 SGHVS and CDR2 FQNEAQ come from the germline V gene. The CDR3 totals 15 residues. This CDR3 is CASSLNVTGLSPLHF. Here the CDR3 DNA reads TGTGCCAGCAGCTTAAACGTAACAGGGCTATCACCCCTCCACTTT.

V and J are TRBV3-1 and TRBJ1-1, with unresolved D. The V gene's germline CDR1 is LGHDT and CDR2 YNNKEL (reference sequence). The germline V and J ends were trimmed by 0 bases and 10 bases, with 15 bases remaining between them. CDR3 length: 14 amino acids. Written as DNA, the CDR3 is TGTGCCAGCAGCCAAGAATTAGAGGGCCTGGGAGCTTTCTTT. Translation: CASSQELEGLGAFF.

This clonotype was observed many times. The CDR3 spells CASSLGVVQPQHF. DNA for the CDR3: TGTGCCAGCAGCTTGGGGGTAGTTCAGCCCCAGCATTTT. This sequence joins TRBV5-6 and TRBJ1-5; D is ambiguous. The germline V and J ends were trimmed by 0 bases and 6 bases, with 7 bases remaining between them. The CDR3 contains 13 residues. Germline CDR1 and CDR2: SGHDT and YYEEEE.

This clonotype has ten or more counts. The chain joins TRBV3-1 to TRBJ2-1; maybe TRBD2 (5 bases). Germline CDR1 LGHDT, CDR2 YNNKEL (reference sequence). Trimming cost V 4 bases and J 0 bases, with 13 bases left between them. The CDR3 spans 16 residues. The CDR3 protein is CASSPASLSSYNEQFF. The DNA of the CDR3 is TGTGCCAGCAGCCCGGCTAGCTTAAGCTCCTACAATGAGCAGTTCTTC.

J is TRBJ1-1 and V is TRBV7-9; weak D call: TRBD1 (5 bases). The CDR3 runs 14 residues. CDR1 SEHNR and CDR2 FQNEAQ come from the germline V gene (reference sequence). The V end was cut by 5 bases, the J end by 0 bases, with 10 bases between. The CDR3 reads CASSEGIVNTEAFF. CDR3 in DNA: TGTGCCAGCAGCGAGGGGATCGTGAACACTGAAGCTTTCTTT.

This clonotype was seen only a few times. The V gene is TRBV6-4, the J gene TRBJ2-2, with 12 bases aligning to TRBD2. CDR1 and CDR2 from the germline V gene are MRHNA and SNTAGT. With V trimmed by 6 bases and J by 2 bases, 7 bases remained unmatched. This CDR3 contains 17 residues. CDR3 sequence: CASSPGLAGINTGELFF. Written as DNA, the CDR3 is TGTGCCAGCAGCCCGGGACTAGCGGGTATAAACACCGGGGAGCTGTTTTTT.

This clonotype was seen a handful of times. V and J are TRBV4-2 and TRBJ2-5, with TRBD1 matching over 7 bases. This CDR3 has 16 amino acids. Losses at the gene ends were 0 bases for V and 5 bases for J; bases not matched to a gene: 9. Germline CDR1 is LGHNA and CDR2 is YNFKEQ. The CDR3 nucleotides read TGTGCCAGCAGCCAAGAAGGTACAGGGACAGTGGAGACCCAGTACTTC. Amino acids: CASSQEGTGTVETQYF.

V usage is TRBV7-9 and J usage is TRBJ2-1, with D tentatively TRBD2 (5 bases). The CDR3 is 11 residues long. In germline, CDR1 is SEHNR, CDR2 FQNEAQ (reference sequence). V was clipped by 5 bases and J by 9 bases, with 8 bases between them. Here the CDR3 DNA reads TGTGCCAGCAGCACGGACTTTGAGCAGTTCTTC. Its translation: CASSTDFEQFF. Looking up the rest from reference TRBV7-9 and TRBJ2-1 gives the full variable domain: DTGVSQNPRHKITKRGQNVTFRCDPISEHNRLYWYRQTLGQGPEFLTYFQNEAQLEKSRLLSDRFSAERPKGSFSTLEIQRTEQGDSAMYLCASSTDFEQFFGPGTRLTVL.

The table lists this clonotype with a few counts. The chain has TRBV12-5 and TRBJ1-1, with TRBD1 identical over 10 bases. The germline gives CDR1 LGHNT, CDR2 FRNRAP. The CDR3 is 13 amino acids. J gave up 5 bases and V 6 bases, and 3 bases lay outside the gene matches. DNA for the CDR3: TGTGCTAGTGGGAGACAGGGGGCTACTGAAGCTTTCTTT. This codes for CASGRQGATEAFF.

This clonotype was found a few times. The chain combines TRBV20-1 with TRBJ2-1; D remains unclear. The CDR3 covers 12 residues. From germline, CDR1 is DFQATT and CDR2 SNEGSKA (reference sequence). The ends were cut back, 7 bases at V and 5 bases at J, with 12 bases in the middle. The CDR3: CSGSVRHNEQFF. The DNA of the CDR3 is TGCAGTGGTTCCGTACGGCACAATGAGCAGTTCTTC.

This rearrangement joins TRBV3-1 to TRBJ2-7; D is unresolved. V was cut by 4 bases and J by 5 bases, with 6 bases left in between. The CDR3 extends over 11 amino acids. CDR1 is LGHDT, CDR2 YNNKEL, per germline (reference sequence). The CDR3 here is CASSLRHEQYF. The CDR3 nucleotides are TGTGCCAGCAGCCTACGCCACGAGCAGTACTTC.

In this sample, this clonotype turned up a few times. V gene TRBV29-1 combines with J gene TRBJ2-7, with 7 bases lining up with TRBD1. The CDR3 is 12 amino acids. J gave up 5 bases and V 7 bases, and 8 bases lay outside the gene matches. CDR1 and CDR2 from the germline V gene are SQVTM and ANQGSEA. CDR3 in DNA: TGCAGCGCCCAGGGGGTTCCCGACGAGCAGTACTTC. It translates to CSAQGVPDEQYF.

This clonotype was seen a few times. This chain joins TRBV5-5 and TRBJ2-7, with 10 bases matching TRBD2. The V gene's germline CDR1 is SGHKS and CDR2 YYEKEE (reference sequence). This CDR3 spans 17 amino acids. The ends lost 2 bases at V and 0 bases at J; junction bases unmatched: 8. The CDR3 spells CASSLRLAGVRSYEQYF. For the CDR3, the DNA is TGTGCCAGCAGCTTACGGCTAGCGGGGGTCCGCTCCTACGAGCAGTACTTC.

This clonotype was picked up a small number of times. The chain uses TRBV14 and TRBJ1-6; D might be TRBD1 (5 bases). The CDR3 covers 15 residues. Trimming removed 4 bases at V and 9 bases at J, with 16 bases between. Germline CDR1 is SGHDN and CDR2 is FVKESK. CDR3 nucleotide sequence: TGTGCCAGCAGCCGTCAGTCAGGGTCGAGTTCACCCCTCCACTTT. This codes for CASSRQSGSSSPLHF.

V is TRBV13 and J is TRBJ2-2; weak D call: TRBD2 (5 bases). The CDR3 is 13 residues long. Germline V gene data show CDR1 as PRHDT and CDR2 as FYEKMQ (reference sequence). V lost 4 bases to trimming and J lost 2 bases, with 5 bases between them. Here the CDR3 DNA reads TGTGCCAGCAGCTCGGGAAACACCGGGGAGCTGTTTTTT. Encoded protein: CASSSGNTGELFF.

This clonotype turned up a few times. J is TRBJ1-5 and V is TRBV5-6; 7 bases are a match to TRBD1. The CDR3 contains 16 residues. Germline CDR1 reads SGHDT; CDR2 reads YYEEEE. V was pared by 5 bases and J by 1 base, with 9 bases of the junction left unmatched. The CDR3 DNA sequence: TGTGCCAGCAGGTCCTCCGCAGGGGGGAGCAATCAGCCCCAGCATTTT. It specifies CASRSSAGGSNQPQHF.

J is TRBJ1-2 and V is TRBV6-1; D perhaps matches TRBD1 (5 bases). CDR3 length: 16 residues. V gave up 7 bases and J gave up 7 bases, with 25 bases separating them. Germline V gene data show CDR1 as MNHNS and CDR2 as SASEGT. The CDR3 sequence is CASIGGGYTFGSGYTF. For the CDR3, the DNA is TGTGCCAGCATTGGGGGGGGTTATACTTTCGGGAGTGGCTACACCTTC.

This clonotype occurred a few times. The chain links TRBV6-1 to TRBJ2-7, with D tentatively TRBD1 (5 bases). Looked up from germline, CDR1 is MNHNS and CDR2 is SASEGT. This CDR3 spans 14 amino acids. V was trimmed by 2 bases and J by 3 bases, leaving 11 bases between them. Here the CDR3 DNA reads TGTGCCAGCAGTGAACAGGGTCTGATCTACGAGCAGTACGTC. Translating it yields CASSEQGLIYEQYV.

The chain recombines TRBV27 with TRBJ1-1; 10 nucleotides match TRBD1. There are 14 residues in the CDR3. The trim removed 5 bases at V and 4 bases at J, leaving 4 bases unmatched. The germline V gene has CDR1 MNHEY and CDR2 SMNVEV (reference sequence). Written as DNA, the CDR3 is TGTGCCAGCAGTACGACAGGGGGCTTCACTGAAGCTTTCTTT. This sequence encodes CASSTTGGFTEAFF.

This clonotype came up many times. The CDR3 loop reads CASSRGQGAYNEQFF. CDR3 in DNA: TGTGCCAGCAGCCGAGGACAGGGGGCCTACAATGAGCAGTTCTTC. The chain couples TRBV3-1 to TRBJ2-1, with TRBD1 identical over 10 bases. The CDR3 runs 15 residues. From germline, CDR1 is LGHDT and CDR2 YNNKEL (reference sequence). Trimming removed 4 bases from V and 2 bases from J; junction bases left unmatched: 2.